This T cell receptor beta chain was captured in a study of cytomegalovirus exposure and HLA in healthy donors. Study conclusions and caveats: The tendency of first-cohort TCR clusters to co-occur in the roughly 110 validation repertoires emerged from a later analysis. Across donors, most TCRs were seen rarely, yet some public ones were widespread.

The V and J ends lost 3 bases and 2 bases, in that order; junction bases with no gene match: 8. The CDR3 runs 16 residues. CDR1 and CDR2 from the germline V gene are SGHAT and FQNNGV. The protocol was immunoSEQ multiplex PCR, while the TCRdb copy is restricted to in-frame clones and leaves out a portion. The sample records approximately 160,000 clones, more than 70% being singletons. In regard to this clone: Its specificity is unknown.

The sequence came from a man between 25 and 39 years old in good health and CMV-seropositive. The chain has TRBV11-2 and TRBJ2-7, with 9 bases fitting TRBD1. Sequencing was performed on PBMCs. Here the CDR3 reads CASSFSDRGAPYEQYF. For the CDR3, the DNA is TGTGCCAGCAGCTTTTCTGACAGGGGGGCACCCTACGAGCAGTACTTC.